Sequencing of this T cell receptor (beta chain) was carried out in a study of T cell repertoires in cytomegalovirus infection. Study information: CMV epitopes used comprised recently identified HLA-C-restricted ones and well-studied HLA-B-restricted ones. It was the public TCR beta signatures that indicated both CMV infection and matching HLA type.

This clonotype appeared a few times. Its antigen is unknown. The study's findings and limits: Public TCR beta family frequency separated CMV-and-HLA carriers, including in an independent cohort. HLA-C-restricted CMV-specific TCR beta clonotypes were dominant in the ex vivo response.

The germline V gene has CDR1 SEHNR and CDR2 FQNEAQ (reference sequence). Unmatched junction bases numbered 5, after V lost 5 bases and J lost 6 bases. CDR3 size: 14 residues. TCRdb re-called the reads through MiXCR, storing one row per CDR3 protein. The table lists about 570,000 distinct CDR3 sequences, around 40% of them singletons. The specimen comprised cultured PBMCs, sampled from culture after CMV antigen stimulation. The clonotype was recovered from a human donor in good health (CMV status not recorded). Some clones in this sample may be carry-over from other donors' samples. This chain connects TRBV7-9 to TRBJ1-4; 8 bases are a match to TRBD1. CDR3 protein: CASSQTTGDEKLFF. The CDR3 DNA follows: TGTGCCAGCAGCCAGACGACAGGGGATGAAAAACTGTTTTTT.